This T cell receptor beta chain is from a study of CD8 T cells in ankylosing spondylitis (TCRdb year 2017). Background for the entire study: T cell receptor beta repertoires were profiled in healthy donors and ankylosing spondylitis patients so that disease-linked TCR variants could be found. In total, the full study cohort was made up of nearly 110 healthy donors and 25 to 30 ankylosing spondylitis patients. Samples of peripheral blood were taken, and for ankylosing spondylitis patients, synovial fluid was collected as well.

TCRdb names Illumina HiSeq 2500 as the instrument used. Quantitative 5'-RACE with molecular barcodes was used to prepare TCR beta libraries. The paper's processing steps were these. To identify disease-linked TCR variants, a new computational method was used, one built on a probabilistic model of VDJ rearrangement. TCRdb reprocessing: public reads trimmed at Q25 with fastp, clones called with MiXCR, in-frame beta chains kept. Each CDR3 protein gets just one entry, which takes the most common genes and DNA from the rows behind it. For this entry, the V and J calls and clone size follow TCRdb and not the study's own pipeline. This sample gives 150,000 to 200,000 distinct CDR3 sequences in total; under 35% of them show up just once. The ten largest clones capture around 6.2% of the sample. The investigation overall reported the following: Blood from ankylosing spondylitis patients appeared to be characterized by a TCR beta motif composed of roughly eight highly homologous amino acid variants. Some of the motif variants had been reported before in the synovial fluid and blood of reactive arthritis patients, a finding that suggests common disease-initiation mechanisms. The disease-linked clones showed a CD8+ phenotype and occurred at relatively low frequencies in peripheral blood. The disease-linked clones were reported to be significantly enriched in matched synovial fluid samples from ankylosing spondylitis patients.

For each ankylosing spondylitis patient, the synovial fluid sample was matched to a blood sample from that same patient. Per the germline V gene, SGHTA is the CDR1 and FQGNSA is the CDR2. V is cut back by 4 bases and J by 4 bases, with 7 bases in the junction unmatched. Including cysteine and phenylalanine, the CDR3 has 15 amino acids. Solely the CDR3 DNA is kept, with 45 bases framed from the first base. A remark on this clonotype: It has no known antigen specificity. Base-call qualities are not available, and no considerably larger clone is one nucleotide away.

This clonotype originated in a male donor with ankylosing spondylitis. The chain uses TRBV7-2 and TRBJ1-5, with 7 bases aligning to TRBD1. Source material: synovial fluid, either unsorted or a sorted T cell fraction (not recorded which). CDR3 reads: CASSSNRGLNQPQHF. The DNA reads as follows: TGTGCCAGCAGCTCGAACAGGGGATTGAATCAGCCCCAGCATTTT. The CDR3, completed at both ends by the reference TRBV7-2 and TRBJ1-5 genes, gives the full variable domain GAGVSQSPSNKVTEKGKDVELRCDPISGHTALYWYRQSLGQGLEFLIYFQGNSAPDKSGLPSDRFSAERTGGSVSTLTIQRTQQEDSAVYLCASSSNRGLNQPQHFGDGTRLSIL.